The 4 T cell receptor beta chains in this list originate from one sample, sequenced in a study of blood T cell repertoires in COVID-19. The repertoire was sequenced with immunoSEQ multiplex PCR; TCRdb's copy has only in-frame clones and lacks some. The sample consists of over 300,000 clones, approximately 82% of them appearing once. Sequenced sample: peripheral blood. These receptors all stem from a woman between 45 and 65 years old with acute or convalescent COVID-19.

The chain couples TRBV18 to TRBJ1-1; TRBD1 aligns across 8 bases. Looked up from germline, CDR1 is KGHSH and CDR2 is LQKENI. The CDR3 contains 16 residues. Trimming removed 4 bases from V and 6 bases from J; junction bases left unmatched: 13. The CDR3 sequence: CASSLIELQGGPEAFF. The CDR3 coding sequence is TGTGCCAGCTCACTGATCGAGTTACAGGGGGGCCCTGAAGCTTTCTTT.

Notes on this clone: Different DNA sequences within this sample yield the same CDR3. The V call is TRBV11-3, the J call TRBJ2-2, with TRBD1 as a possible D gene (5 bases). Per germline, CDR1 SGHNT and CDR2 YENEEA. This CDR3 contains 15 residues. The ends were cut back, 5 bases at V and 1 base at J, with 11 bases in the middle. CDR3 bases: TGTGCCAGCAGCCTCGACAGCCTGAACACCGGGGAGCTGTTTTTT. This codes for CASSLDSLNTGELFF.

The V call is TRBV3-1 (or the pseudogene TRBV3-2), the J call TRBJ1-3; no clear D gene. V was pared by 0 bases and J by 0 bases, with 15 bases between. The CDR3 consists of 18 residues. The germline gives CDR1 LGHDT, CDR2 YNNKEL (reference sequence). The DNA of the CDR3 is TGTGCCAGCAGCCAAGATCATCCGCAGACTCGCTCTGGAAACACCATATATTTT. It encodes CASSQDHPQTRSGNTIYF.

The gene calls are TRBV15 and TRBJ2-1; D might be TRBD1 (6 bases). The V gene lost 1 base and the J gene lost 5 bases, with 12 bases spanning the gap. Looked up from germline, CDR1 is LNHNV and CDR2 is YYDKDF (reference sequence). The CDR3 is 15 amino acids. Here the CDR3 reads CATSRVWDTNNEQFF. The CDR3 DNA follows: TGTGCCACCAGCAGAGTTTGGGACACTAACAATGAGCAGTTCTTC.